These 27 T cell receptor beta chains share one sample of origin, sequenced in a study of glioma-infiltrating T cells. Amplification of TCR alpha and beta CDR3 regions from RNA used iRepertoire nested multiplex PCR. MiXCR, run by TCRdb on the multiplex PCR reads, gives a single entry per CDR3 protein. The sample contains approximately 120,000 distinct CDR3 sequences, less than 30% of which appear only once. Sequencing was performed on glioma tissue, nonneoplastic brain tissue, or PBMCs (not recorded which). These receptors were taken from a human donor with low-grade glioma or glioblastoma, undergoing nonglioma brain surgery, or in good health (not recorded which).

The DNA of the CDR3 is TGTGCCAGTACCGCTTGGGGGGGCGGGGGACTCACTAACACAGATACGCAGTATTTT. Protein sequence: CASTAWGGGGLTNTDTQYF. V usage is TRBV19 and J usage is TRBJ2-3; TRBD2 is a possible D gene (7 bases). The CDR3 runs 19 residues. Germline V gives CDR1 LNHDA, CDR2 SQIVND (reference sequence). Trimming cost V 7 bases and J 2 bases, with 28 bases left between them.

On this clonotype: The junction and the germline gene differ at one end; a read error may be behind it. The V and J genes are TRBV11-2 and TRBJ2-7, with D possibly being TRBD1 or TRBD2 (5 bases each). CDR1 is SGHAT and CDR2 is FQNNGV in the germline V gene. This CDR3 comprises 14 residues. CDR3 nucleotide sequence: TGTGCCAGCAGCTTAGGATCGGGGACCTACGAGCAGTGCTTC. Amino acid sequence: CASSLGSGTYEQCF.

This clonotype was detected many times. The chain is built from TRBV20-1 and TRBJ1-2, with a tentative D call TRBD1 (5 bases). The CDR3 has 15 residues. Trimming pared 0 bases from V and 0 bases from J, leaving 11 bases between. Per germline, CDR1 DFQATT and CDR2 SNEGSKA (reference sequence). CDR3 region: CSARDGQSTNYGYTF. The CDR3 DNA reads TGCAGTGCTAGAGATGGACAATCTACTAACTATGGCTACACCTTC.

The V and J genes are TRBV20-1 and TRBJ2-1; the D is unclear. The V gene lost 1 base and the J gene lost 7 bases, with 11 bases spanning the gap. The germline CDR1 and CDR2 sequences are DFQATT and SNEGSKA (reference sequence). The CDR3 runs 13 residues. The CDR3 reads CSARVWSSNEQFF. The CDR3 nucleotides are TGCAGTGCTAGAGTATGGAGCTCGAATGAGCAGTTCTTC.

J is TRBJ1-4 and V is TRBV4-1; 9 nucleotides match TRBD1. This CDR3 is built from 16 residues. Germline assignment: CDR1 MGHRA and CDR2 YSYEKL. V lost 3 bases, J lost 5 bases, and 7 bases stayed unmatched. The CDR3 bases are TGCGCCAGCAGCCAGGCGCCCGGGACAGGGAATGAAAAACTGTTTTTT. Translating it yields CASSQAPGTGNEKLFF.

This clonotype was detected many times. The chain combines TRBV10-3 with TRBJ1-2; D is uncertain. V was pared by 8 bases and J by 6 bases, with 22 bases between. Looked up from germline, CDR1 is ENHRY and CDR2 is SYGVKD. This CDR3 has 15 amino acids. The DNA for the CDR3 is TGTGCCATCTACGGACCAGGCAGGCGGAAGGATGGCTACACCTTC. This gives the protein CAIYGPGRRKDGYTF.

This clonotype appeared many times. The chain links TRBV20-1 to TRBJ1-2; D is possibly TRBD1 (6 bases). The ends were cut back, 3 bases at V and 2 bases at J, with 13 bases in the middle. Per the germline V gene, CDR1 is DFQATT and CDR2 is SNEGSKA (reference sequence). The CDR3 totals 14 residues. CDR3 residues: CSARRNRENYGYTF. CDR3 coding DNA: TGCAGTGCTAGGAGGAACAGGGAAAACTATGGCTACACCTTC.

This clonotype was observed many times. The rearrangement links TRBV5-4 to TRBJ2-7; 11 nucleotides line up with TRBD2. CDR3 size: 14 residues. V shed 0 bases and J 4 bases; nucleotides not matched to a gene: 0. Germline V CDR1 and CDR2: SGHNT, YYREEE (reference sequence). This CDR3 is CASSLGTSGYEQYF. In DNA form, the CDR3 reads TGTGCCAGCAGCTTGGGGACTAGCGGGTACGAGCAGTACTTC.

The V call is TRBV12-3 or TRBV12-4, the J call TRBJ2-1; TRBD2 is a possible D gene (5 bases). The CDR3 covers 13 residues. Trimming removed 6 bases from V and 4 bases from J, with 10 bases in between. The CDR3 region is CASRGTGYNEQFF. In DNA, the CDR3 is TGTGCCAGCAGGGGTACGGGGTACAATGAGCAGTTCTTC.

Notes on this clonotype: A clone one base away is much larger, so this may be a read error. The V call is TRBV4-2, the J call TRBJ2-6, with no clear D. The ends were cut back, 4 bases at V and 5 bases at J, with 12 bases in the middle. This CDR3 is 15 amino acids long. Germline V gene data show CDR1 as LGHNA and CDR2 as YNFKEQ. Here the CDR3 reads CASSREFTWANVLTF. CDR3 sequence (DNA): TGTGCCAGCAGCCGAGAGTTTACTTGGGCCAACGTCCTGACTTTC.

The chain recombines TRBV6-2 or TRBV6-3 with TRBJ2-7, with 9 bases that match TRBD2. V lost 5 bases, J lost 8 bases, and 10 bases stayed unmatched. The CDR3 contains 14 residues. In germline, CDR1 is MNHEY, CDR2 SVGEGT. The CDR3 loop is CASSASGKNNKQYF. DNA for the CDR3: TGTGCCAGCAGTGCTAGCGGGAAAAACAATAAGCAGTACTTC.

About this clonotype: A much larger clone sits a single nucleotide away, making a read error possible. CDR3 amino acids: CATSDLRAEANTGELLF. The CDR3 DNA reads as TGTGCCACCAGTGATTTGAGGGCCGAGGCGAACACCGGGGAGCTGCTTTTT. The rearrangement links TRBV24-1 to TRBJ2-2; the D gene is possibly TRBD2 (5 bases). The CDR3 loop spans 17 amino acids. The germline V gene has CDR1 KGHDR and CDR2 SFDVKD.

In its sample, this clonotype was seen many times. The chain uses TRBV20-1 and TRBJ2-1, with D perhaps given as TRBD1 or TRBD2 (5 bases each). The ends were cut back, 6 bases at V and 9 bases at J, with 21 bases in the middle. CDR1 is DFQATT, CDR2 SNEGSKA, per germline (reference sequence). The CDR3 sequence is 14 residues long. The CDR3 loop is CSARQRAAEGEQFF. Written as DNA, the CDR3 is TGCAGTGCGCGACAGAGGGCCGCAGAGGGTGAGCAGTTCTTC.

A word on this clonotype: This is likely a read error, given that the CDR3 carries no conserved phenylalanine or tryptophan at its end. J is TRBJ2-7 and V is TRBV20-1; 9 nucleotides match TRBD2. Trimming at V came to 8 bases and at J to 6 bases, leaving 17 bases not matched to a gene. CDR1 and CDR2 from the germline V gene are DFQATT and SNEGSKA (reference sequence). The length of the CDR3 is 15 residues. The CDR3 region is CSSWASGTSRLEQYL. The CDR3 coding sequence is TGCAGTTCTTGGGCCTCGGGGACTAGCAGGCTCGAGCAGTACCTC.

With regard to this clonotype: This may stem from a read error, because a much larger clone lies one nucleotide away. The chain links TRBV7-2 to TRBJ2-1; TRBD2 matches at 14 bases. This CDR3 comprises 18 residues. Looked up from germline, CDR1 is SGHTA and CDR2 is FQGNSA. J lost 7 bases, V lost 6 bases, and 14 bases had no gene match. CDR3 residues: CASRHKKRLAGGQNEQFF. CDR3 nucleotides: TGTGCCAGCAGGCATAAGAAAAGACTAGCGGGGGGGCAGAATGAGCAGTTCTTC.

This clonotype was seen at least ten times. The gene calls are TRBV20-1 and TRBJ2-1, with 8 bases fitting TRBD2. The CDR3 runs to 15 residues. V was clipped by 0 bases and J by 5 bases; unmatched bases: 6. Germline V CDR1 and CDR2: DFQATT, SNEGSKA (reference sequence). The CDR3 here is CSARDSWRGDNEQFF. The DNA of the CDR3 is TGCAGTGCTAGAGACTCCTGGCGGGGGGACAATGAGCAGTTCTTC.

This clonotype was seen at least ten times. The chain employs TRBV4-2 and TRBJ1-2; TRBD1 might be the D (6 bases). V lost 1 base and J 10 bases, leaving 16 bases between the germline ends. The CDR3 runs 14 residues. CDR1 and CDR2 (germline): LGHNA, YNFKEQ. The CDR3 loop reads CASSQGLGASLYTF. The CDR3 nucleotides read TGTGCCAGCAGCCAAGGGTTGGGGGCCTCTCTCTACACCTTC.

The sample holds many counts of this clonotype. CDR3 sequence (DNA): TGCAGTGCCCAGGAGGCAGCGAACAATCAGCCCCAGCATTTT. It encodes CSAQEAANNQPQHF. The gene calls are TRBV20-1 and TRBJ1-5, with no clear D. V gave up 6 bases and J gave up 3 bases, with 15 bases separating them. The CDR3 runs to 14 residues. Germline V CDR1 and CDR2: DFQATT, SNEGSKA (reference sequence).

This clonotype was observed many times. The V call is TRBV7-8, the J call TRBJ1-1; possibly TRBD1 for D (5 bases). The CDR3 spans 14 residues. In germline, CDR1 is SGHVS, CDR2 FQNEAQ. The V end was cut by 5 bases, the J end by 5 bases, with 15 bases between. CDR3 sequence (DNA): TGTGCCAGCAGCAGGGAGAGGGGAAGGACTGAAGCTTTCTTT. Translation: CASSRERGRTEAFF.

On this clonotype itself: It may be a read error: a sequence one base away is much more abundant. The chain carries TRBV7-2 and TRBJ2-3, with a tentative D call TRBD1 (6 bases). The germline gives CDR1 SGHTA, CDR2 FQGNSA. V was shortened by 2 bases and J by 8 bases, with 14 bases between the two germline ends. CDR3 size: 14 residues. The CDR3 loop reads CASSLMGAGGTQYF. CDR3 in DNA: TGTGCCAGCAGCTTAATGGGGGCTGGAGGTACGCAGTATTTT.

In its sample, this clonotype was seen many times. The chain employs TRBV20-1 and TRBJ2-7; 10 bases are shared with TRBD1. CDR3 length equals 14 residues. Germline values: CDR1 DFQATT, CDR2 SNEGSKA (reference sequence). Trimming at V came to 6 bases and at J to 2 bases, leaving 7 bases not matched to a gene. The CDR3 bases are TGCAGTGCCACCTGGACAGGGGGTCCCTACGAGCAGTACTTC. Protein product: CSATWTGGPYEQYF.

Comments on this clonotype: A much larger clone lies a single base off, so this may be a read error. This rearrangement joins TRBV7-9 to TRBJ2-3; D may be TRBD2 (5 bases). The CDR3 runs 14 residues. With 8 bases removed from V and 5 bases from J, the gap between germline ends came to 17 bases. CDR1 and CDR2 (germline): SEHNR, FQNEAQ (reference sequence). CDR3 loop: CASGPLGREDTQYF. The CDR3, as DNA: TGTGCCAGCGGCCCGCTTGGGAGAGAAGATACGCAGTATTTT. The complete variable domain, with remaining parts taken from reference TRBV7-9 and TRBJ2-3, reads DTGVSQNPRHKITKRGQNVTFRCDPISEHNRLYWYRQTLGQGPEFLTYFQNEAQLEKSRLLSDRFSAERPKGSFSTLEIQRTEQGDSAMYLCASGPLGREDTQYFGPGTRLTVL.

This clonotype was counted at least ten times. V gene TRBV27 combines with J gene TRBJ2-3; 8 bases fit TRBD2. The germline gives CDR1 MNHEY, CDR2 SMNVEV (reference sequence). The CDR3 spans 16 residues. V dropped 5 bases and J dropped 0; count of bases not matched to a gene: 7. The CDR3 DNA reads as TGTGCCAGCAGTCAGTTCGGGACTAGGAGCACAGATACGCAGTATTTT. This sequence encodes CASSQFGTRSTDTQYF.

This clonotype was detected many times. The CDR3 nucleotides are TGTGCCAGCAGTTCAGGATATGGCTACACCTTC. Encoded protein: CASSSGYGYTF. The J gene is TRBJ1-2, the V gene TRBV27; no reliable D call. The CDR3 contains 11 residues. Germline-derived CDR1 and CDR2 are MNHEY and SMNVEV (reference sequence). Trimming left V 4 bases short and J 5 bases short, with 5 bases between.

Remarks on this clonotype: A much larger clonotype is one base distant, so this may be a read error. This chain uses TRBV2 with TRBJ1-2, with D tentatively TRBD1 (5 bases). Germline V gives CDR1 SNHLY, CDR2 FYNNEI. V lost 7 bases and J lost 7, with 13 bases in between. The CDR3 runs 12 residues. DNA of the CDR3: TGTGCCAGCACCTTGACAGATCGTGGCTACACCTTC. Amino acids: CASTLTDRGYTF.

In its sample, this clonotype was seen many times. The rearrangement links TRBV20-1 to TRBJ1-5; 7 bases align to TRBD1. The CDR3 totals 15 residues. The junction had 14 bases not matched to a gene; V was cut back by 4 bases and J by 8 bases. CDR1 and CDR2 from the germline V gene are DFQATT and SNEGSKA (reference sequence). CDR3 in DNA: TGCAGTGCTATTAGACCGGGACAGCTAGAGGAGCCCCAGCATTTT. Encoded protein: CSAIRPGQLEEPQHF.

This chain links TRBV11-3 with TRBJ2-1; 8 bases match TRBD2. Germline-derived CDR1 and CDR2 are SGHNT and YENEEA. J gave up 7 bases and V 0 bases, and 11 bases lay outside the gene matches. The CDR3 loop spans 17 amino acids. In nucleotides, the CDR3 is TGTGCCAGCAGCTTAGAGAAGGGACTAGGAAGAGGGAATGAGCAGTTCTTC. Protein: CASSLEKGLGRGNEQFF. The full variable domain, with the rest looked up from reference TRBV11-3 and TRBJ2-1, is EAGVVQSPRYKIIEKKQPVAFWCNPISGHNTLYWYLQNLGQGPELLIRYENEEAVDDSQLPKDRFSAERLKGVDSTLKIQPAELGDSAVYLCASSLEKGLGRGNEQFFGPGTRLTVL.